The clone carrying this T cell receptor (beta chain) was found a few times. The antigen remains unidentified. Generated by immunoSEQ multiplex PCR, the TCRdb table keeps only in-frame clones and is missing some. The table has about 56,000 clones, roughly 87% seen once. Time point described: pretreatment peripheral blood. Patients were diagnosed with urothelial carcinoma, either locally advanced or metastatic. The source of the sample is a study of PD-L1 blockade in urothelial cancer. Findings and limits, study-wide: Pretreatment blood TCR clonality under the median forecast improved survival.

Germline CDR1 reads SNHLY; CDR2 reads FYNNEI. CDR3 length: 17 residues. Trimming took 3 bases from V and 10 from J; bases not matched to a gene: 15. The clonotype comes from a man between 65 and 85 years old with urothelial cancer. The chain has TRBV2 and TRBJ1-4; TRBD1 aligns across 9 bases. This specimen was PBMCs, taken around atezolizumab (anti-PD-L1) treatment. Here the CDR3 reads CASSETGQGIRGGKLFF. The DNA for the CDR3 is TGTGCCAGCAGTGAGACGGGACAGGGAATTCGAGGAGGAAAACTGTTTTTT.